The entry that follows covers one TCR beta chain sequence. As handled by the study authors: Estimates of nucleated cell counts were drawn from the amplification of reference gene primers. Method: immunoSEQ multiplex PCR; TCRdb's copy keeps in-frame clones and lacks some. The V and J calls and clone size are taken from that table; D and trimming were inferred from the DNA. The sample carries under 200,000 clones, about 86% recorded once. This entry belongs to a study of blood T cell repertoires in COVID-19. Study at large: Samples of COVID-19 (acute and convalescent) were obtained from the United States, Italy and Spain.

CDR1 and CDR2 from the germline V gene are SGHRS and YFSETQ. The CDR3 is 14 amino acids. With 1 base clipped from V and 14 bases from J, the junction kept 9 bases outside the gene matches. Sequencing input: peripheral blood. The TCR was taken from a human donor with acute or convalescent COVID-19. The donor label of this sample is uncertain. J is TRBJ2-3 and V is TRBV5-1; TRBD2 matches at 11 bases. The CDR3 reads CASSLSSGRNEPYF. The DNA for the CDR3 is TGCGCCAGCAGCTTGTCTAGCGGGAGGAACGAACCGTATTTT.